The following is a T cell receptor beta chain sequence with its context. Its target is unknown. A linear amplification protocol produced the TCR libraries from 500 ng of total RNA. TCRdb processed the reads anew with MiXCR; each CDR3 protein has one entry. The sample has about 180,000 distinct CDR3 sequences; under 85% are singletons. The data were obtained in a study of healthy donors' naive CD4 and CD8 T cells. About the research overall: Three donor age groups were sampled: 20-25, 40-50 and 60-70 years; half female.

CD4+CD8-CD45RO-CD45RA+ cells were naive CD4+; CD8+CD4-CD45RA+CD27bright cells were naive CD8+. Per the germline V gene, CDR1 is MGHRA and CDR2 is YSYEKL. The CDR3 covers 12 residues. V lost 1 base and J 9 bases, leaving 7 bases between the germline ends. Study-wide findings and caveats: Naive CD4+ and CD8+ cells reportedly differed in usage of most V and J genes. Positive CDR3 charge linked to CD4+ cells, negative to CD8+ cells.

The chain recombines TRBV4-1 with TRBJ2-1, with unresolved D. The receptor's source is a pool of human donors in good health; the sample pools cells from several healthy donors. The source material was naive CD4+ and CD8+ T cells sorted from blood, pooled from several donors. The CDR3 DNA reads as TGCGCCAGCAGCCAAGGGGCTAGTGAGCAGTTCTTC. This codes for CASSQGASEQFF.